The 21 T cell receptor beta chains presented below share a single source sample, sequenced in a study of cytomegalovirus exposure and HLA in healthy donors. The primer mix had 60 Vbeta and 13 Jbeta primers. Repertoires were generated with immunoSEQ multiplex PCR, while TCRdb's copy carries only in-frame clones and drops some. The sample consists of 85,000 to 120,000 clones, 75% of them appearing once. Input material: PBMCs. Source of these receptors: a male donor in good health and CMV-seropositive.

A single count supports this clone. The identical CDR3 is also encoded by other nucleotide sequences in the sample. The chain joins TRBV9 to TRBJ1-1; no reliable D call. Looked up from germline, CDR1 is SGDLS and CDR2 is YYNGEE. V lost 0 bases to trimming and J lost 1 base, with 7 bases between them. This CDR3 is built from 14 residues. The CDR3 loop reads CASSVDGGNTEAFF. CDR3 nucleotides: TGTGCCAGCAGCGTAGACGGAGGGAACACTGAAGCTTTCTTT.

The chain combines TRBV7-3 with TRBJ2-1; 10 bases are a match to TRBD1. This CDR3 has 15 amino acids. Germline V gene sequence: CDR1 SGHTA, CDR2 FQGTGA. V shed 5 bases, J shed 1 base, and the junction held 2 bases outside the gene matches. The CDR3 DNA follows: TGTGCCAGCAGCCCGGGACAGGGGTCCTACAATGAGCAGTTCTTC. The encoded protein is CASSPGQGSYNEQFF. The whole variable domain, remainder taken from reference TRBV7-3 and TRBJ2-1, is GAGVSQTPSNKVTEKGKYVELRCDPISGHTALYWYRQSLGQGPEFLIYFQGTGAADDSGLPNDRFFAVRPEGSVSTLKIQRTERGDSAVYLCASSPGQGSYNEQFFGPGTRLTVL.

The J gene is TRBJ1-5, the V gene TRBV14; TRBD1 agrees at 7 bases. Trimming cost V 0 bases and J 6 bases; bases outside gene matches: 8. Germline CDR1 and CDR2: SGHDN and FVKESK. The CDR3 is made up of 16 amino acids. Here the CDR3 DNA reads TGTGCCAGCAGCCAAGAGACAGGGAAAGAAGCTCAGCCCCAGCATTTT. Protein: CASSQETGKEAQPQHF.

The V call is TRBV20-1, the J call TRBJ2-7; D unresolved. The germline V gene has CDR1 DFQATT and CDR2 SNEGSKA (reference sequence). The CDR3 sequence is 11 residues long. V lost 1 base and J lost 4, with 5 bases in between. The CDR3 region has the DNA TGCAGTGCTAGAGCGAGTTACGAGCAGTACTTC. Protein sequence: CSARASYEQYF.

The chain employs TRBV30 and TRBJ1-2; D uncertain. The CDR3 consists of 15 residues. V shed 0 bases and J shed 8 bases, with 19 bases lying between them. The V gene's germline CDR1 is GTSNPN and CDR2 SVGIG (reference sequence). In DNA form, the CDR3 reads TGTGCCTGGAGTGTACTGAGCTATCGTATGGGCGGCTACACCTTC. Translation gives CAWSVLSYRMGGYTF. The entire variable domain, with the rest obtained from reference TRBV30 and TRBJ1-2, is as follows: SQTIHQWPATLVQPVGSPLSLECTVEGTSNPNLYWYRQAAGRGLQLLFYSVGIGQISSEVPQNLSASRPQDRQFILSSKKLLLSDSGFYLCAWSVLSYRMGGYTFGSGTRLTVV.

The rearrangement links TRBV25-1 to TRBJ2-7; 10 positions match TRBD1. The V segment lost 4 bases and the J segment 3 bases; nucleotides outside the gene matches: 6. The CDR3 loop spans 15 amino acids. CDR1 is MGHDK, CDR2 SYGVNS, per germline. The CDR3 nucleotides are TGTGCCAGCAGTGCCCCGGGACAGGGGTTCTACGAGCAGTACTTC. Protein sequence: CASSAPGQGFYEQYF.

The chain is built from TRBV7-8 and TRBJ1-1; 7 bases align to TRBD1. Germline values: CDR1 SGHVS, CDR2 FQNEAQ. Trimming removed 5 bases from V and 2 bases from J; junction bases left unmatched: 5. The CDR3 spans 14 residues. The CDR3 region has the DNA TGTGCCAGCAGCGCAACAGGGGTTAACACTGAAGCTTTCTTT. This encodes CASSATGVNTEAFF.

A few counts support this clone. The V gene is TRBV5-1, the J gene TRBJ2-4, with D unresolved. With 0 bases removed from V and 7 bases from J, the gap between germline ends came to 14 bases. Germline V gene data show CDR1 as SGHRS and CDR2 as YFSETQ. The CDR3 is 15 amino acids. The chain's CDR3 is CASSLVGPQRNIQYF. The CDR3 region has the DNA TGCGCCAGCAGCTTGGTTGGTCCCCAGAGGAACATTCAGTACTTC.

The rearrangement joins TRBV27 to TRBJ1-1, with D maybe TRBD1 (5 bases). The germline V gene encodes CDR1 MNHEY and CDR2 SMNVEV (reference sequence). This CDR3 has 15 amino acids. V was shortened by 2 bases and J by 2 bases, with 12 bases between the two germline ends. CDR3 amino acids: CASSLGATINTEAFF. The CDR3, as DNA: TGTGCCAGCAGTTTAGGGGCCACTATTAACACTGAAGCTTTCTTT.

This chain links TRBV7-8 with TRBJ1-2; D is unresolved. The CDR3 has 12 amino acids. Germline V gene data show CDR1 as SGHVS and CDR2 as FQNEAQ. Trimming left V 2 bases short and J 2 bases short, with 3 bases between. In DNA, the CDR3 is TGTGCCAGCAGCTTACAAAACTATGGCTACACCTTC. It encodes CASSLQNYGYTF.

The CDR3 region has the DNA TGTGCCAGCAGTCGTTCGGCGGGACCCTACAATCAGCCCCAGCATTTT. Translation: CASSRSAGPYNQPQHF. The V call is TRBV28, the J call TRBJ1-5; TRBD1 might be the D (5 bases). V lost 5 bases to trimming and J lost 3 bases, with 17 bases between them. The CDR3 loop spans 16 amino acids. Per the germline V gene, CDR1 is MDHEN and CDR2 is SYDVKM.

The chain combines TRBV19 with TRBJ2-3; 8 nucleotides line up with TRBD2. V dropped 5 bases and J dropped 3; count of bases not matched to a gene: 1. Germline V gives CDR1 LNHDA, CDR2 SQIVND (reference sequence). CDR3 length: 13 residues. The CDR3 is CASSGGGTDTQYF. DNA of the CDR3: TGTGCCAGTAGTGGCGGGGGGACAGATACGCAGTATTTT.

The rearrangement joins TRBV7-2 to TRBJ1-5, with 8 bases lining up with TRBD1. CDR1 SGHTA and CDR2 FQGNSA come from the germline V gene. V dropped 1 base and J dropped 7; count of bases not matched to a gene: 9. The CDR3 has 16 residues. The CDR3 region is CASSLVSQGAIQPQHF. DNA for the CDR3: TGTGCCAGCAGCTTAGTTAGCCAGGGGGCGATCCAGCCCCAGCATTTT.

The chain joins TRBV6-5 to TRBJ1-2; 8 bases align to TRBD1. CDR3 length: 14 residues. Germline loops: CDR1 MNHEY, CDR2 SVGAGI. The V and J ends lost 4 bases and 6 bases, in that order; junction bases with no gene match: 7. CDR3 loop: CASSSTGGRNGYTF. The CDR3 nucleotides are TGTGCCAGCAGTTCAACAGGGGGGAGAAATGGCTACACCTTC.

The rearrangement links TRBV7-9 to TRBJ2-1; D unclear. Germline CDR1 is SEHNR and CDR2 is FQNEAQ (reference sequence). V lost 5 bases to trimming and J lost 7 bases, with 12 bases between them. The CDR3 spans 13 residues. CDR3 region: CASSPYSGNEQFF. The CDR3 DNA sequence: TGTGCCAGCAGCCCCTATTCCGGTAATGAGCAGTTCTTC.

The chain uses TRBV7-2 and TRBJ2-3, with no clear D. The germline gives CDR1 SGHTA, CDR2 FQGNSA. The CDR3 sequence is 15 residues long. Between the trimmed V and J ends, which lost 5 bases and 2 bases, there was a span of 14 bases. The CDR3 protein is CASSAQQTPTDTQYF. Here the CDR3 DNA reads TGTGCCAGCAGCGCGCAACAGACCCCCACAGATACGCAGTATTTT.

There are a few counts of this clone. The DNA of the CDR3 is TGTGCCAGCAGCGTCGGGACAGTAAATCAGCCCCAGCATTTT. As protein: CASSVGTVNQPQHF. The J gene is TRBJ1-5, the V gene TRBV7-2, with 7 bases aligning to TRBD1. The germline gives CDR1 SGHTA, CDR2 FQGNSA. The CDR3 consists of 14 residues. Losses at the gene ends were 5 bases for V and 4 bases for J; bases not matched to a gene: 5.

The chain is built from TRBV27 and TRBJ2-7; 7 bases line up with TRBD1. There are 13 residues in the CDR3. CDR1 is MNHEY, CDR2 SMNVEV, per germline (reference sequence). Trimming cost V 6 bases and J 5 bases; bases outside gene matches: 7. Here the CDR3 DNA reads TGTGCCAGCAGAACAGGGGCGTCCAACGAGCAGTACTTC. Encoded protein: CASRTGASNEQYF.

The genes are TRBV6-1 and TRBJ2-5, with D possibly TRBD1 on 6 matching bases. The CDR3 contains 14 residues. Deletions cut 6 bases from V and 3 bases from J, with 14 bases between. Per the germline V gene, CDR1 is MNHNS and CDR2 is SASEGT. The CDR3 DNA is TGTGCCAGCAGCTCCGGGACACTAAAAGAGACCCAGTACTTC. Encoded protein: CASSSGTLKETQYF.

J is TRBJ2-2 and V is TRBV2, with D maybe TRBD2 (5 bases). CDR1 and CDR2 (germline): SNHLY, FYNNEI. V dropped 6 bases and J dropped 0 bases, with 14 bases sitting between them. This CDR3 comprises 16 residues. In DNA, the CDR3 is TGTGCCAGCAGCGAAAGATTGCGGGCGAACACCGGGGAGCTGTTTTTT. This translates into CASSERLRANTGELFF.

In its sample, this clone was seen once. The chain is built from TRBV20-1 and TRBJ2-7; 7 bases align to TRBD1. The CDR3 is 11 residues long. Germline V gene lookup returns CDR1 DFQATT and CDR2 SNEGSKA (reference sequence). The junction had 6 bases not matched to a gene; V was cut back by 6 bases and J by 7 bases. The CDR3 DNA sequence: TGCAGTGCACCCAGGGGGAAGGAGCAGTACTTC. This sequence encodes CSAPRGKEQYF.